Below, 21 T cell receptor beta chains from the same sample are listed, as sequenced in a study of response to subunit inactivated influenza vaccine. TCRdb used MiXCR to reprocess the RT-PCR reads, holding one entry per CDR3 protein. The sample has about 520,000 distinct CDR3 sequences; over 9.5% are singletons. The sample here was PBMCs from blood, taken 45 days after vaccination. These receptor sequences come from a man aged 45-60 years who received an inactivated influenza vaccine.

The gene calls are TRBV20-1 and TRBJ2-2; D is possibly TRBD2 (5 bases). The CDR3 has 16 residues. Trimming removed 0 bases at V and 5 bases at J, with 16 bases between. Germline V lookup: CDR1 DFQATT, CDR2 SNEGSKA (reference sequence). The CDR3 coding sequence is TGCAGTGCTAGAGATCCGAGGGTACGATCAACCGGGGAGCTGTTTTTT. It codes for CSARDPRVRSTGELFF.

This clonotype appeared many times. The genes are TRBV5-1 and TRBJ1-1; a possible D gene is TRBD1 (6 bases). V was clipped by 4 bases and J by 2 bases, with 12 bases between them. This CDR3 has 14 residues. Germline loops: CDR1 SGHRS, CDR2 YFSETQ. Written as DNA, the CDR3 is TGCGCCAGCAGCAAGGGGGGCCCAAACACTGAAGCTTTCTTT. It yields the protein CASSKGGPNTEAFF.

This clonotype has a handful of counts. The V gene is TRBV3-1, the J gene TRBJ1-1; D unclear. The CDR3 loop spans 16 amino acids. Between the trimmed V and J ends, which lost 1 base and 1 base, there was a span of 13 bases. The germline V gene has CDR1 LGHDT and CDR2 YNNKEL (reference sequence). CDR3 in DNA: TGTGCCAGCAGCCAAGCCCCAGTAGAGGGGAACACTGAAGCTTTCTTT. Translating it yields CASSQAPVEGNTEAFF.

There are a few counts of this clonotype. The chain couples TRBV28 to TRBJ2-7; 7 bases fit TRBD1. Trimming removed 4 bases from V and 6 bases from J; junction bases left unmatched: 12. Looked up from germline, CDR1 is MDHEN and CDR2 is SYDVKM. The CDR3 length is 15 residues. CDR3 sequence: CASSSNLRQGGEQYF. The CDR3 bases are TGTGCCAGCAGTTCCAATCTTAGACAGGGCGGCGAGCAGTACTTC. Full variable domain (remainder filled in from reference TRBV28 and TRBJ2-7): DVKVTQSSRYLVKRTGEKVFLECVQDMDHENMFWYRQDPGLGLRLIYFSYDVKMKEKGDIPEGYSVSREKKERFSLILESASTNQTSMYLCASSSNLRQGGEQYFGPGTRLTVT.

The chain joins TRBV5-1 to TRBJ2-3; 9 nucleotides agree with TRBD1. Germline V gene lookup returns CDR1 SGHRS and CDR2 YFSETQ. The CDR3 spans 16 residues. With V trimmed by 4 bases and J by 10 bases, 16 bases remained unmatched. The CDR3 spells CASSPRDRAGIWAQYF. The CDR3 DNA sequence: TGCGCCAGCAGCCCCCGGGACAGGGCTGGTATTTGGGCGCAGTATTTT.

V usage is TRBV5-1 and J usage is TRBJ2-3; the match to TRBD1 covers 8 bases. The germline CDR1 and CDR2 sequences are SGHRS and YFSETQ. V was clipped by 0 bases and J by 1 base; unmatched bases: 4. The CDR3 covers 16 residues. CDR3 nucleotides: TGCGCCAGCAGCTTGGCGACGACAGGGGGCACAGATACGCAGTATTTT. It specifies CASSLATTGGTDTQYF.

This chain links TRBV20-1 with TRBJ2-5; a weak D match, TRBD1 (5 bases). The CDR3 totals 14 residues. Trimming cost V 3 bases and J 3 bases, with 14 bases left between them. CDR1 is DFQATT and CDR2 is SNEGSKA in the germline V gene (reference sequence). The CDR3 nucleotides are TGCAGTGCTAGTCAGGGAAGGGCCGAAGAGACCCAGTACTTC. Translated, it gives CSASQGRAEETQYF.

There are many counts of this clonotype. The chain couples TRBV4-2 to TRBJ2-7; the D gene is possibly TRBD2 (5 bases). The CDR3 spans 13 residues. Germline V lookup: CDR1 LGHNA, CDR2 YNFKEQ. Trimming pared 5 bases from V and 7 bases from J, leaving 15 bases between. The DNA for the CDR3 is TGTGCCAGCAGCTTTAAGGATGGAGGAGAGCAGTACTTC. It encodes CASSFKDGGEQYF.

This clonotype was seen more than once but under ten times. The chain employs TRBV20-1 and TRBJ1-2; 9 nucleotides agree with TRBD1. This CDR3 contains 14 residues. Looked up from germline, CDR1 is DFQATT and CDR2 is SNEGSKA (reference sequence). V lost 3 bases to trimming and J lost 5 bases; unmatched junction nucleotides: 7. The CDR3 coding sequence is TGCAGTGCTAGGACCCGGGACAGGGAATATGGCTACACCTTC. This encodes CSARTRDREYGYTF.

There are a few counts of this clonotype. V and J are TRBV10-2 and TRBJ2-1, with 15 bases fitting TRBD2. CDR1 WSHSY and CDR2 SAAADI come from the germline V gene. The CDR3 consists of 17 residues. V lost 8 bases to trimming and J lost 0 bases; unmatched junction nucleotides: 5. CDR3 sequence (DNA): TGCGCCAGCCTTAGGACTAGCGGGGGGGCCTCCTACAATGAGCAGTTCTTC. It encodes CASLRTSGGASYNEQFF.

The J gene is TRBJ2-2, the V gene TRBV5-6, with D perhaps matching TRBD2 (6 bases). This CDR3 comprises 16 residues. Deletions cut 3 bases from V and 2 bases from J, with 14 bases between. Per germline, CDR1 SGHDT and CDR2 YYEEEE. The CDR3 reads CASSYVAVPNTGELFF. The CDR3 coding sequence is TGTGCCAGCAGCTACGTAGCGGTACCTAACACCGGGGAGCTGTTTTTT.

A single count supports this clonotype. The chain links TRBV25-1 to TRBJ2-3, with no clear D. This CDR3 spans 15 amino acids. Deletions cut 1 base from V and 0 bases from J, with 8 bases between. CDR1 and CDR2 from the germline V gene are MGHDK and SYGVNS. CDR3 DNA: TGTGCCAGCAGTGAATCTGTAGGAAGCACAGATACGCAGTATTTT. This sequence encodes CASSESVGSTDTQYF.

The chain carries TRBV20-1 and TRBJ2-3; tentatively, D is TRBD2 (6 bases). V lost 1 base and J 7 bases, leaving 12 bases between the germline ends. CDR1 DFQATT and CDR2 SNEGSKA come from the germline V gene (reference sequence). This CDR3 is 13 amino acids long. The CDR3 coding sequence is TGCAGTGCTAGAGTTGCGGGGTGGAATACGCAGTATTTT. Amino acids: CSARVAGWNTQYF.

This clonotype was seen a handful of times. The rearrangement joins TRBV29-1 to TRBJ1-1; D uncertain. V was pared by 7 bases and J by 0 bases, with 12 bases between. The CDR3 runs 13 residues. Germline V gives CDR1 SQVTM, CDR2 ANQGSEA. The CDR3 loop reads CSGGDGMNTEAFF. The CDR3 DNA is TGCAGCGGGGGTGACGGCATGAACACTGAAGCTTTCTTT. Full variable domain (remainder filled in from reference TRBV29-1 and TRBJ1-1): SAVISQKPSRDICQRGTSLTIQCQVDSQVTMMFWYRQQPGQSLTLIATANQGSEATYESGFVIDKFPISRPNLTFSTLTVSNMSPEDSSIYLCSGGDGMNTEAFFGQGTRLTVV.

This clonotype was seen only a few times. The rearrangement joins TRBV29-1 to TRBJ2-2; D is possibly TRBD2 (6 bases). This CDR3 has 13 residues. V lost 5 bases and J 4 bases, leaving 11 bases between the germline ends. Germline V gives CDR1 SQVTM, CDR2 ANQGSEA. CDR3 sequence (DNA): TGCAGCGTTCTCAGGGAGGCCACCGGGGAGCTGTTTTTT. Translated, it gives CSVLREATGELFF.

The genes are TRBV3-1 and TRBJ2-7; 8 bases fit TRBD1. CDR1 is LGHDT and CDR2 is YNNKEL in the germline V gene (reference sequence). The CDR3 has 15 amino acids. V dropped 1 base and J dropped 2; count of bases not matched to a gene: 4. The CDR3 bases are TGTGCCAGCAGCCAAGCGCAGGGGGCCACCTACGAGCAGTACTTC. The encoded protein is CASSQAQGATYEQYF.

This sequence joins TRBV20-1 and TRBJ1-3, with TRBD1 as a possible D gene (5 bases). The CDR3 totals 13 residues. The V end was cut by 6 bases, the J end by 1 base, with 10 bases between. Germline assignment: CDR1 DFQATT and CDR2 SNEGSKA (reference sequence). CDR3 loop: CSAGRTSGNTIYF. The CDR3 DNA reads TGCAGTGCAGGCAGGACATCTGGAAACACCATATATTTT.

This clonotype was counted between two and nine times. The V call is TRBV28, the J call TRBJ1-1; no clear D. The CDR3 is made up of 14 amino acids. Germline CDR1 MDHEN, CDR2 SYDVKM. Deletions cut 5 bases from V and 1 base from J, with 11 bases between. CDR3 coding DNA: TGTGCCAGCAGTGATCATAGGCGGAACACTGAAGCTTTCTTT. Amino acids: CASSDHRRNTEAFF.

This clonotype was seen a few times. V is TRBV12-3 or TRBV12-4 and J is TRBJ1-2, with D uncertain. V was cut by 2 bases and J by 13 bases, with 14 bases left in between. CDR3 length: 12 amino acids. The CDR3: CASSLPPGPLTF. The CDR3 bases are TGTGCCAGCAGTTTACCTCCCGGCCCTCTCACCTTC.

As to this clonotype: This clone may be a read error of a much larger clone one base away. The CDR3 sequence: CASRSRTGGNEQFF. Here the CDR3 DNA reads TGTGCCAGCAGATCCAGGACAGGGGGGAATGAGCAGTTCTTC. The rearrangement uses TRBV6-1 and TRBJ2-1; 10 positions match TRBD1. With 6 bases clipped from V and 7 bases from J, the junction kept 6 bases outside the gene matches. The CDR3 has 14 residues. Germline V gene sequence: CDR1 MNHNS, CDR2 SASEGT.

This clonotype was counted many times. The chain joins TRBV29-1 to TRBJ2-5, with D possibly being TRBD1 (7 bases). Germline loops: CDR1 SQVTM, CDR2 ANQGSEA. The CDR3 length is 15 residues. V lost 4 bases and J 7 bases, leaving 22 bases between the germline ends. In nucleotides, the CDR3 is TGCAGCGTTGCTATTGAGACAGGGCGGGGCGGGACCCAGTACTTC. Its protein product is CSVAIETGRGGTQYF.